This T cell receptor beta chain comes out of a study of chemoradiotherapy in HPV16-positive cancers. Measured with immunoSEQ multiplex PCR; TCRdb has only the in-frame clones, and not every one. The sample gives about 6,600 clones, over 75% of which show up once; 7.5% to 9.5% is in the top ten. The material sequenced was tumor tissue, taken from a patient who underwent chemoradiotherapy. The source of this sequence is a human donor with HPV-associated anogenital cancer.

The CDR3 sequence is CAWSGTSGGATDTQYF. Written as DNA, the CDR3 is TGTGCCTGGTCCGGGACTAGCGGGGGGGCGACAGATACGCAGTATTTT. This sequence joins TRBV30 and TRBJ2-3; 16 bases map to TRBD2. Unmatched junction bases numbered 5, after V lost 5 bases and J lost 3 bases. Germline values: CDR1 GTSNPN, CDR2 SVGIG (reference sequence). The CDR3 is made up of 16 amino acids.